The clone carrying this T cell receptor (beta chain) is medium-sized in the sample. The CDR3 is 15 residues long. From germline, CDR1 is DFQATT and CDR2 SNEGSKA (reference sequence). V lost 1 base, J lost 4 bases, and 6 bases stayed unmatched. TCRdb used MiXCR to reprocess the reads, holding one entry per CDR3 protein. The sample includes around 3,600 distinct CDR3 sequences, around 9.6% of them seen just once. The sequencing input was CD4+ T cells from synovial fluid. The chain links TRBV20-1 to TRBJ2-1; 8 nucleotides align to TRBD2. The TCR sequence derives from a human donor with rheumatoid arthritis. The DNA of the CDR3 is TGCAGTGCTAGAGTGGGTAGCGGGACATACAATGAGCAGTTCTTC. This codes for CSARVGSGTYNEQFF.